A single count supports the clone carrying this TCR beta chain. This record belongs to a study of shared clonotypes between healthy human individuals. Measured with immunoSEQ multiplex PCR; TCRdb has only the in-frame clones, and not every one. Of approximately 710,000 clones in the sample, 90% were seen once. The CDR3 spans 15 residues. CDR1 and CDR2 from the germline V gene are SEHNR and FQNEAQ (reference sequence). V shed 1 base, J shed 7 bases, and the junction held 8 bases outside the gene matches. Specimen: memory CD8+ T cells from PBMCs. Subset described: CD45RO+ cells pooled with CCR7-negative TemRA cells. The chain employs TRBV7-9 and TRBJ2-7; the match to TRBD1 covers 9 bases. This sequence was found in a young man in good health. Some clones in this sample may be carry-over from other donors' samples. CDR3: CASSLGDRVKGEQYF. The CDR3 nucleotides are TGTGCCAGCAGCTTAGGGGACAGGGTTAAAGGGGAGCAGTACTTC. Full variable domain (rest looked up from reference TRBV7-9 and TRBJ2-7): DTGVSQNPRHKITKRGQNVTFRCDPISEHNRLYWYRQTLGQGPEFLTYFQNEAQLEKSRLLSDRFSAERPKGSFSTLEIQRTEQGDSAMYLCASSLGDRVKGEQYFGPGTRLTVT.